These T cell receptor beta chains were read from a single sample in a study of early T cells in non-severe SARS-CoV-2 infection. MiXCR, applied by TCRdb to the 5' RACE reads, yields one record per CDR3 protein. Of 25,000 to 35,000 distinct CDR3 sequences in the sample, 4.4% were seen once. Sequences were obtained from whole blood. Receptor source: an adult who was a healthcare worker with PCR-confirmed SARS-CoV-2 infection or an uninfected control (not recorded which). Each CDR3 is given with its conserved first and last residue. D genes are given only for firm matches.

d_call | v_call | cdr3_aa
TRBD1 | TRBV24-1 | CATSDPGGAADTQYF
. | TRBV6-2/TRBV6-3 | CASSYVYQKEYSYEQYF
TRBD1 | TRBV24-1 | CATSAQGAPTDTQYF
TRBD1 | TRBV13 | CASSVGTANMNTEAFF
TRBD2 | TRBV9 | CASSPRAGVVTGELFF
TRBD2 | TRBV20-1 | CSASGRASETQYF
. | TRBV24-1 | CATSDLTPSSYNEQFF
. | TRBV11-2 | CASSQGPLIGSF
. | TRBV10-3 | CATHIGGAYTF
TRBD1 | TRBV4-3 | CASSQDGRTGGSYEQYF
. | TRBV2 | CASSEAALSGTRFGEQFF
TRBD2 | TRBV6-1 | CAGRGRATDTQYF
. | TRBV27 | CASSSRGGNQPQHF
. | TRBV20-1 | CSAYNSYEQYF
TRBD1 | TRBV4-3 | CASSRDRGAEQYF
. | TRBV12-3/TRBV12-4 | CASRPGPQGNTGELFF
. | TRBV12-3/TRBV12-4 | CASSLLPSDEQFF
. | TRBV7-9 | CASRGRGALADTQYF
. | TRBV15 | CATSGGPAGSEEETQYF
TRBD2 | TRBV24-1 | CATSPGTSGRFDTQYF
. | TRBV5-5 | CASSLGLGTAYNEQFF
. | TRBV30 | CAWSPGSGNTIYF
. | TRBV7-8 | CASSLFRDSYNEQFF
TRBD2 | TRBV3-1 | CASSQGLAGDRDTQYF
TRBD1 | TRBV6-2/TRBV6-3 | CASRTDWDREAGAFF
TRBD2 | TRBV5-8 | CASSLGPGKRDFGEQFF
TRBD1 | TRBV7-2 | CASSLEGQGNSPLHF
. | TRBV12-3/TRBV12-4 | CASSFHRANYGYTF
. | TRBV11-1 | CASSLDRVGTEAFF
. | TRBV6-2/TRBV6-3 | CASRVGGETYEQYF
. | TRBV14 | CASSLTLTGTVYGYTF
. | TRBV7-9 | CASSLDGYTQYF
TRBD2 | TRBV25-1 | CASSGPQGPDSSGSQETQYF
. | TRBV5-4 | CASSFIGVDTQYF
TRBD1 | TRBV6-6 | CASSTLTGLNEAFF
. | TRBV7-2 | CASSPPLRGQGTEAFF
. | TRBV18 | CASSPAIAQETQYF
TRBD2 | TRBV20-1 | CSARDSPAGVHNEQFF
TRBD2 | TRBV7-8 | CASIRLAPYNEQFF
. | TRBV7-2 | CASSSGGSFEQYF
. | TRBV20-1 | CSARGTVNTGELFF